Below, 19 T cell receptor beta chains from the same sample are listed, as sequenced in a study of T cell responses to AZD1222 COVID-19 vaccine. Sequencing used immunoSEQ multiplex PCR; TCRdb keeps in-frame clones, though not all of them. The table lists 110,000 or so clones, around nine tenths of them singletons. Specimen: peripheral blood, collected 28 days after the second dose of the MenACWY control vaccine. The receptors were sampled from an adult who received the MenACWY meningococcal vaccine as a control.

The chain uses TRBV18 and TRBJ1-5; D not certain. The germline V gene encodes CDR1 KGHSH and CDR2 LQKENI. This CDR3 is built from 14 residues. V was shortened by 3 bases and J by 5 bases, with 11 bases between the two germline ends. The CDR3 protein is CASSPREVDQPQHF. The CDR3, as DNA: TGTGCCAGCTCACCGAGGGAGGTGGATCAGCCCCAGCATTTT.

The chain carries TRBV18 and TRBJ1-2; tentative D call: TRBD1 (6 bases). CDR1 is KGHSH, CDR2 LQKENI, per germline. Trimming shortened V by 5 bases and J by 8 bases, and 18 bases separated the two germline ends. The CDR3 runs 14 residues. The CDR3 spells CASSIPGAAHGYTF. The CDR3 region has the DNA TGTGCCAGCTCAATTCCGGGGGCCGCTCACGGCTACACCTTC.

The chain uses TRBV27 and TRBJ1-6, with no clear D. The CDR3 contains 17 residues. The ends were cut back, 7 bases at V and 4 bases at J, with 20 bases in the middle. The germline gives CDR1 MNHEY, CDR2 SMNVEV (reference sequence). CDR3 in DNA: TGTGCCAGCACTACCCTGCCGCCGGGTCGATATAATTCACCCCTCCACTTT. It specifies CASTTLPPGRYNSPLHF.

J is TRBJ1-5 and V is TRBV12-3 or TRBV12-4; no firm D call. V lost 10 bases and J lost 2, with 9 bases in between. This CDR3 contains 12 residues. The CDR3 DNA reads as TGTGCCACTAGGTCTGGCAATCAGCCCCAGCATTTT. It is translated as CATRSGNQPQHF.

The rearrangement joins TRBV7-6 to TRBJ2-5; D unclear. Trimming left V 0 bases short and J 3 bases short, with 17 bases between. CDR1 and CDR2 from the germline V gene are SGHVS and FNYEAQ. The CDR3 runs to 17 residues. CDR3 in amino acids: CASSLAFGFGVEETQYF. In DNA form, the CDR3 reads TGTGCCAGCAGCTTAGCATTCGGATTCGGAGTCGAAGAGACCCAGTACTTC.

The J gene is TRBJ1-4, the V gene TRBV11-3; D unclear. The germline gives CDR1 SGHNT, CDR2 YENEEA. The CDR3 is 13 amino acids. Trimming took 8 bases from V and 8 from J, leaving 15 bases between them. The CDR3 here is CASFTPGKEKLFF. The CDR3 region has the DNA TGTGCCAGCTTCACACCTGGAAAGGAAAAACTGTTTTTT. Variable domain in full (rest from reference TRBV11-3 and TRBJ1-4): EAGVVQSPRYKIIEKKQPVAFWCNPISGHNTLYWYLQNLGQGPELLIRYENEEAVDDSQLPKDRFSAERLKGVDSTLKIQPAELGDSAVYLCASFTPGKEKLFFGSGTQLSVL.

The chain recombines TRBV28 with TRBJ2-1, with 9 bases matching TRBD2. The CDR3 loop spans 15 amino acids. Germline V lookup: CDR1 MDHEN, CDR2 SYDVKM. The J segment lost 4 bases and the V segment lost 7 bases, leaving 8 bases of the junction unmatched. The CDR3, as DNA: TGTGCCAGCAATGCGGGGGGGGCTTGGTACAATGAGCAGTTCTTC. Its protein product is CASNAGGAWYNEQFF.

The chain recombines TRBV6-5 with TRBJ2-2; 12 nucleotides align to TRBD1. CDR1 is MNHEY and CDR2 is SVGAGI in the germline V gene. The junction had 5 bases not matched to a gene; V was cut back by 2 bases and J by 7 bases. The CDR3 totals 16 residues. This CDR3 reads CASSYGTGGADGELFF. Written as DNA, the CDR3 is TGTGCCAGCAGTTACGGGACAGGGGGCGCGGACGGGGAGCTGTTTTTT.

The chain employs TRBV24-1 and TRBJ2-2; D perhaps matches TRBD2 (6 bases). The length of the CDR3 is 12 residues. V dropped 6 bases and J dropped 14 bases, with 15 bases sitting between them. Germline V gives CDR1 KGHDR, CDR2 SFDVKD. In nucleotides, the CDR3 is TGTGCCACCAGTATTACAGGAGGGGTCCTGTTTTTT. This gives the protein CATSITGGVLFF.

The V call is TRBV29-1, the J call TRBJ1-3, with D unclear. CDR3 length equals 13 residues. The germline V gene has CDR1 SQVTM and CDR2 ANQGSEA. The V end was cut by 7 bases, the J end by 0 bases, with 10 bases between. The CDR3 DNA reads TGCAGCGCAGAAGGGTCCTCTGGAAACACCATATATTTT. It specifies CSAEGSSGNTIYF.

The chain joins TRBV29-1 to TRBJ2-1; possibly TRBD1 for D (6 bases). CDR1 and CDR2 from the germline V gene are SQVTM and ANQGSEA. The CDR3 is 14 residues long. V was clipped by 5 bases and J by 3 bases, with 14 bases between them. The CDR3, as DNA: TGCAGCGTTCGGGTCCGGGACAACTACAATGAGCAGTTCTTC. Translating gives CSVRVRDNYNEQFF.

The chain uses TRBV2 and TRBJ2-5; tentative D call: TRBD2 (7 bases). The length of the CDR3 is 16 residues. V was trimmed by 6 bases and J by 1 base, leaving 18 bases between them. Germline assignment: CDR1 SNHLY and CDR2 FYNNEI. The CDR3 region is CASSMGRGKSQETQYF. The CDR3 region has the DNA TGTGCCAGCAGCATGGGGAGGGGGAAGAGCCAAGAGACCCAGTACTTC.

The chain uses TRBV7-2 and TRBJ2-3, with 7 bases fitting TRBD2. V was clipped by 1 base and J by 0 bases; unmatched bases: 13. The CDR3 covers 19 residues. Germline V lookup: CDR1 SGHTA, CDR2 FQGNSA. CDR3 nucleotides: TGTGCCAGCAGCTTAGAGGGGCCGGGGGGATTCTCTAGCACAGATACGCAGTATTTT. Amino acid sequence: CASSLEGPGGFSSTDTQYF. Full variable domain (outside the CDR3, taken from reference TRBV7-2 and TRBJ2-3): GAGVSQSPSNKVTEKGKDVELRCDPISGHTALYWYRQSLGQGLEFLIYFQGNSAPDKSGLPSDRFSAERTGGSVSTLTIQRTQQEDSAVYLCASSLEGPGGFSSTDTQYFGPGTRLTVL.

The chain is built from TRBV19 and TRBJ2-3; 12 nucleotides agree with TRBD2. Looked up from germline, CDR1 is LNHDA and CDR2 is SQIVND (reference sequence). The CDR3 sequence is 19 residues long. V lost 5 bases, J lost 2 bases, and 14 bases stayed unmatched. The CDR3 DNA sequence: TGTGCCAGTAGTCAACGGACTAGCGGGATACGAACCGCCACAGATACGCAGTATTTT. This codes for CASSQRTSGIRTATDTQYF. Full variable domain (missing parts from reference TRBV19 and TRBJ2-3): DGGITQSPKYLFRKEGQNVTLSCEQNLNHDAMYWYRQDPGQGLRLIYYSQIVNDFQKGDIAEGYSVSREKKESFPLTVTSAQKNPTAFYLCASSQRTSGIRTATDTQYFGPGTRLTVL.

The rearrangement joins TRBV30 to TRBJ1-4; TRBD1 is a possible D gene (5 bases). The CDR3 extends over 14 amino acids. Trimming removed 1 base from V and 5 bases from J, with 11 bases in between. Germline V gene lookup returns CDR1 GTSNPN and CDR2 SVGIG (reference sequence). CDR3 sequence: CAWSGDGLNEKLFF. The CDR3, as DNA: TGTGCCTGGAGTGGGGACGGACTAAATGAAAAACTGTTTTTT.

The chain carries TRBV7-9 and TRBJ2-1; possible D gene TRBD2, 6 bases. Trimming stripped 7 bases from V and 9 bases from J, with 16 bases between. Germline CDR1 is SEHNR and CDR2 is FQNEAQ (reference sequence). CDR3 length: 13 amino acids. CDR3 loop: CASTTSTSGEQFF. In DNA form, the CDR3 reads TGTGCCAGCACCACGTCGACTAGTGGTGAGCAGTTCTTC.

This clone came up once. This chain links TRBV12-3 or TRBV12-4 with TRBJ1-1; 8 nucleotides align to TRBD1. CDR3 length equals 12 residues. Trimming at V came to 5 bases and at J to 9 bases, leaving 5 bases not matched to a gene. In DNA form, the CDR3 reads TGTGCCAGCAGTCCGGACAGGGTTAAAGCTTTCTTT. It translates to CASSPDRVKAFF.

The V and J genes are TRBV13 and TRBJ2-3; the D gene could be TRBD1 or TRBD2 (5 bases each). Trimming pared 8 bases from V and 0 bases from J, leaving 12 bases between. The germline CDR1 and CDR2 sequences are PRHDT and FYEKMQ (reference sequence). The CDR3 covers 14 residues. This CDR3 reads CASGGRSSTDTQYF. CDR3 DNA sequence: TGTGCCAGCGGGGGTCGGTCTAGCACAGATACGCAGTATTTT.

This clone was seen a handful of times. The chain has TRBV6-6 and TRBJ2-1, with TRBD2 as a possible D gene (7 bases). This CDR3 has 15 residues. Germline V gene lookup returns CDR1 MNHNY and CDR2 SVGAGI (reference sequence). The V end was cut by 4 bases, the J end by 4 bases, with 14 bases between. CDR3 in amino acids: CASSSRAGAYNEQFF. CDR3 bases: TGTGCCAGCAGTTCCCGCGCGGGGGCATACAATGAGCAGTTCTTC.